These 14 T cell receptor beta chains originate from one sample sequenced in a study of beta chain features in type 1 diabetes. Investigators reverse transcribed all isolated RNA, so they sequenced expressed TCRB transcripts. Generated by immunoSEQ multiplex PCR, the TCRdb table keeps only in-frame clones and is missing some. Of roughly 250,000 clones in the sample, over 8.5% were seen once. Sequencing input: naive CD4+ T cells from blood. The source of these receptors is a woman aged 18-30 years in good health.

V is TRBV19 and J is TRBJ1-1; maybe TRBD1 (5 bases). From germline, CDR1 is LNHDA and CDR2 SQIVND (reference sequence). Between the trimmed V and J ends, which lost 6 bases and 3 bases, there was a span of 17 bases. The CDR3 is made up of 15 amino acids. CDR3 in DNA: TGTGCCAGTAGGGACATGGGGATAGGGGACACTGAAGCTTTCTTT. Its translation: CASRDMGIGDTEAFF.

This clone appeared a few times. The chain joins TRBV7-9 to TRBJ2-3, with TRBD2 matching 8 bases. The CDR3 extends over 14 amino acids. V dropped 3 bases and J dropped 5; count of bases not matched to a gene: 4. Germline V gene data show CDR1 as SEHNR and CDR2 as FQNEAQ (reference sequence). Written as DNA, the CDR3 is TGTGCCAGCAGCTTGTCCGCGGGAGGAGATACGCAGTATTTT. This translates into CASSLSAGGDTQYF.

The rearrangement joins TRBV15 to TRBJ1-5, with TRBD1 identical over 7 bases. Trimming at V came to 0 bases and at J to 10 bases, leaving 18 bases not matched to a gene. CDR3 size: 18 residues. Germline CDR1 LNHNV, CDR2 YYDKDF (reference sequence). The CDR3, as DNA: TGTGCCACCAGCAGAGATTATACCGGGACAGAGGTTGGAGGACCCCAGCATTTT. This gives the protein CATSRDYTGTEVGGPQHF.

The table lists this clone with a few counts. J is TRBJ2-2 and V is TRBV30, with D hard to call. The CDR3 has 15 residues. The V gene's germline CDR1 is GTSNPN and CDR2 SVGIG (reference sequence). V was clipped by 0 bases and J by 5 bases, with 13 bases between them. CDR3 bases: TGTGCCTGGAGTGTTACTGGGCTCCGGACCGGGGAGCTGTTTTTT. Amino acid sequence: CAWSVTGLRTGELFF.

The chain joins TRBV2 to TRBJ2-2, with 10 positions matching TRBD1. This CDR3 region has 14 residues. Germline V gives CDR1 SNHLY, CDR2 FYNNEI. V gave up 10 bases and J gave up 3 bases; unmatched junction bases: 5. The chain's CDR3 is CATQGQGDTGELFF. DNA for the CDR3: TGTGCCACCCAAGGACAGGGGGACACCGGGGAGCTGTTTTTT.

This clone was recorded many times. The gene calls are TRBV30 and TRBJ1-5, with a possible D match to TRBD1 (5 bases). This CDR3 has 14 amino acids. The germline V and J ends were trimmed by 5 bases and 3 bases, with 14 bases remaining between them. Germline loops: CDR1 GTSNPN, CDR2 SVGIG (reference sequence). CDR3 bases: TGTGCCTGGGGTCCGACAGTGTTCAATCAGCCCCAGCATTTT. Translating it yields CAWGPTVFNQPQHF.

This clone was observed a handful of times. The gene calls are TRBV27 and TRBJ1-2, with D perhaps TRBD1 (5 bases). V was shortened by 6 bases and J by 5 bases, with 13 bases between the two germline ends. Germline CDR1 reads MNHEY; CDR2 reads SMNVEV (reference sequence). The CDR3 has 13 residues. DNA for the CDR3: TGTGCCAGCAGCAAGGAGACAGCTTATGGCTACACCTTC. Its protein product is CASSKETAYGYTF.

The table lists this clone with a few counts. The chain uses TRBV6-6 and TRBJ1-4, with TRBD1 matching 10 bases. Germline V gene data show CDR1 as MNHNY and CDR2 as SVGAGI (reference sequence). With 4 bases clipped from V and 4 bases from J, the junction kept 6 bases outside the gene matches. The CDR3 totals 16 residues. This CDR3 reads CASSFTRTGGNEKLFF. Written as DNA, the CDR3 is TGTGCCAGCAGTTTCACACGGACAGGGGGTAATGAAAAACTGTTTTTT.

Concerning this clone itself: This sample also contains other DNA sequences that code for the same CDR3. V and J are TRBV9 and TRBJ1-2, with D possibly being TRBD1 (5 bases). Trimming took off 0 bases at V and 4 bases at J, with 7 bases between the two ends. Germline lookup yields CDR1 SGDLS and CDR2 YYNGEE. The CDR3 is 13 residues long. CDR3 in DNA: TGTGCCAGCAGCGTAGACAGGTCCTATGGCTACACCTTC. Its protein product is CASSVDRSYGYTF. Filled out from reference TRBV9 and TRBJ1-2, the complete variable domain reads DSGVTQTPKHLITATGQRVTLRCSPRSGDLSVYWYQQSLDQGLQFLIQYYNGEERAKGNILERFSAQQFPDLHSELNLSSLELGDSALYFCASSVDRSYGYTFGSGTRLTVV.

This rearrangement joins TRBV7-8 to TRBJ1-1; TRBD1 matches 9 bases. V dropped 4 bases and J dropped 3; count of bases not matched to a gene: 3. This CDR3 is 14 amino acids long. Germline CDR1 and CDR2: SGHVS and FQNEAQ. The CDR3: CASSYDRGDTEAFF. CDR3 DNA sequence: TGTGCCAGCAGCTATGACAGGGGGGACACTGAAGCTTTCTTT.

For this clone: In the same sample, other DNA sequences code for this CDR3. This CDR3 reads CASSSQGSTEAFF. CDR3 DNA sequence: TGCGCCAGCAGCTCGCAGGGTAGCACTGAAGCTTTCTTT. The rearrangement joins TRBV5-1 to TRBJ1-1; D may be TRBD1 (5 bases). Trimming took 3 bases from V and 4 from J, leaving 10 bases between them. This CDR3 comprises 13 residues. Germline V lookup: CDR1 SGHRS, CDR2 YFSETQ.

This rearrangement joins TRBV7-9 to TRBJ1-3; D remains unclear. The CDR3 has 11 residues. V was clipped by 1 base and J by 8 bases, with 3 bases between them. Per germline, CDR1 SEHNR and CDR2 FQNEAQ (reference sequence). CDR3 coding DNA: TGTGCCAGCAGCTTAGGAGACACCATATATTTT. It yields the protein CASSLGDTIYF.

This clone has a handful of counts. The chain has TRBV5-4 and TRBJ1-4; D is possibly TRBD1 (6 bases). The CDR3 extends over 15 amino acids. The germline gives CDR1 SGHNT, CDR2 YYREEE (reference sequence). The ends were cut back, 4 bases at V and 4 bases at J, with 14 bases in the middle. The CDR3 here is CASSDGTRINEKLFF. DNA of the CDR3: TGTGCCAGCAGCGATGGGACACGCATTAATGAAAAACTGTTTTTT.

In its sample, this clone was seen a few times. This chain connects TRBV9 to TRBJ1-2, with 7 bases matching TRBD1. In germline, CDR1 is SGDLS, CDR2 YYNGEE. The CDR3 sequence is 12 residues long. V lost 4 bases to trimming and J lost 4 bases; unmatched junction nucleotides: 1. CDR3 loop: CASSRDSYGYTF. For the CDR3, the DNA is TGTGCCAGCAGCAGGGACAGCTATGGCTACACCTTC. Supplemented by reference TRBV9 and TRBJ1-2, the full variable domain reads DSGVTQTPKHLITATGQRVTLRCSPRSGDLSVYWYQQSLDQGLQFLIQYYNGEERAKGNILERFSAQQFPDLHSELNLSSLELGDSALYFCASSRDSYGYTFGSGTRLTVV.